The rows below give T cell receptor beta chains drawn from one sample of a study of vaccination effects on CD4 cells after COVID-19. Sequencing used immunoSEQ multiplex PCR; TCRdb keeps in-frame clones, though not all of them. The table records around 26,000 clones, 75% to 85% of them present only once. These TCRs' antigens remain unknown. The sequencing used CD4+ T cells from PBMCs cultured with HCoV-NL63 spike peptides, collected before COVID-19 vaccination. The source is a human donor who had a prior SARS-CoV-2 infection. Each CDR3 is given with its conserved first and last residue. D genes are given only for firm matches. The size field is filled for only some rows; it gives once, few, many or a size class.

TRBJ2-3	TRBD2	TRBV5-1	NA	CASSWVRSGKTDTQYF	TGCGCCAGCAGCTGGGTGCGGAGCGGGAAGACAGATACGCAGTATTTT
TRBJ2-7	NA	TRBV7-2	NA	CASRGGQSRYEQYF	TGTGCCAGCAGGGGGGGACAGTCCCGCTACGAGCAGTACTTC
TRBJ1-6	NA	TRBV6-2/TRBV6-3	NA	CASSYLPSVAGSPLHF	TGTGCCAGCAGTTATTTGCCATCGGTTGCAGGTTCACCCCTCCACTTT
TRBJ2-5	TRBD2	TRBV7-9	NA	CASSLKLAGEQETQYF	TGTGCCAGCAGCCTGAAGCTAGCGGGTGAACAAGAGACCCAGTACTTC
TRBJ2-1	TRBD2	TRBV7-3	NA	CASSPNSGRGSYRFF	TGTGCCAGCAGCCCTAATAGCGGGAGGGGGTCGTATCGGTTCTTC
TRBJ1-5	TRBD1	TRBV5-1	few	CASSEGTGNQPQHF	TGCGCCAGCAGCGAAGGGACAGGAAATCAGCCCCAGCATTTT
TRBJ2-3	NA	TRBV5-1	NA	CASGRGSTDTQYF	TGCGCCAGTGGGCGGGGAAGCACAGATACGCAGTATTTT
TRBJ1-3	NA	TRBV18	NA	CASSPSGGTGNTIYF	TGTGCCAGCTCACCCTCGGGGGGGACTGGAAACACCATATATTTT
TRBJ2-5	NA	TRBV27	few	CASSLRFITGRKTQYF	TGTGCCAGCAGTTTAAGGTTCATAACGGGTAGAAAGACCCAGTACTTC
TRBJ2-1	TRBD2	TRBV2	few	CASRGTGRVAGASYNEQFF	TGTGCCAGCAGGGGTACAGGAAGGGTTGCGGGAGCTTCCTACAATGAGCAGTTCTTC
TRBJ2-1	TRBD2	TRBV30	once	CAWSHKLAGARNEQFF	TGTGCCTGGAGTCACAAACTAGCGGGAGCTCGCAATGAGCAGTTCTTC
TRBJ1-1	NA	TRBV28	few	CASSLNGRGVNTEAFF	TGTGCCAGCAGCCTAAACGGCCGGGGAGTGAACACTGAAGCTTTCTTT
TRBJ1-2	TRBD1	TRBV5-5	few	CASRKTGDYGYTF	TGTGCCAGCAGAAAAACAGGGGACTATGGCTACACCTTC
TRBJ2-3	NA	TRBV6-1	NA	CASGPFADTQYF	TGTGCCAGCGGACCGTTTGCGGATACGCAGTATTTT